This T cell receptor (beta chain) was identified in a study of shared clonotypes between healthy human individuals. Whole-study results and caveats: The genetic and exposure-history diversity represented was limited by few donors.

The assay was immunoSEQ multiplex PCR, and TCRdb's table has in-frame clones only and misses some. The data contain roughly 1,500,000 clones, approximately 98.5% of them singletons. Comments on this clone: Its antigen is unidentified.

In germline, CDR1 is SGHRS, CDR2 YFSETQ. Trimming cost V 4 bases and J 4 bases; bases outside gene matches: 6. This CDR3 contains 15 residues. The gene calls are TRBV5-1 and TRBJ2-7, with TRBD2 matching 12 bases. The sequence was collected from a man between 25 and 39 years old in good health. The sample consisted of naive CD4+ T cells sorted from blood. Subset here: CD45RA+ positively selected. The CDR3 DNA reads as TGCGCCAGCAGCAACGGACTAGCGGGAATATACGAGCAGTACTTC. Its translation is CASSNGLAGIYEQYF.